The count of the clone carrying this T cell receptor beta chain is one. Its antigen is not known. Selected positively for CCR7 and CD45RO-negative, naive CD8 cells excluded terminally differentiated effector memory CD45RA+ cells. The sample belongs to a study of shared clonotypes between healthy human individuals. Study as a whole: Per donor, CD8 memory used one plate, CD8 naive used two, CD4 memory used three and CD4 naive used three. General study points: Non-shared clonotypes displayed generation probabilities falling below those of clonotypes present in all four donors. The low donor count limited represented genetic and exposure-history diversity.

Generated by immunoSEQ multiplex PCR, the TCRdb table keeps only in-frame clones and is missing some. The repertoire includes about 2.1 million clones, roughly 95% of them detected once, and about 1.6% sits in the top ten. The CDR3 length is 15 residues. Looked up from germline, CDR1 is SGHTA and CDR2 is FQGTGA. Trimming stripped 5 bases from V and 6 bases from J, with 17 bases between. V is TRBV7-3 and J is TRBJ2-1, with D possibly called TRBD1 or TRBD2 (5 bases each). The TCR comes from a man aged 18 to 29 in good health. Some clones in this sample may be carry-over from other donors' samples. The sequencing sample was made of naive CD8+ T cells from PBMCs. CDR3 coding DNA: TGTGCCAGCAGCGTGGGCCCGGGGACGAGCAATGAGCAGTTCTTC. Its protein product is CASSVGPGTSNEQFF.